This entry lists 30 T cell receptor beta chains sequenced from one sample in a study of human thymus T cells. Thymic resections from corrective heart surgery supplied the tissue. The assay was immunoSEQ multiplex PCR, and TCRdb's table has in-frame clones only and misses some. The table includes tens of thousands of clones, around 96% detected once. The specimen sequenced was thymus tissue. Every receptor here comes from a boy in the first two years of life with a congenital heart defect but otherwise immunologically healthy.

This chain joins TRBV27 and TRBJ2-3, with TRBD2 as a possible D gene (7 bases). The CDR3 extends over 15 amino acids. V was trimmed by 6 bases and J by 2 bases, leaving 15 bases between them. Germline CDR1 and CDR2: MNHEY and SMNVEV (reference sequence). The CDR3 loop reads CASSPGGGVTDTQYF. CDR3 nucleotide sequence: TGTGCCAGCAGCCCCGGAGGGGGGGTCACAGATACGCAGTATTTT.

CDR3 DNA: TGTGCCAGCAGCTTGAGGGTCAACTATGGCTACACCTTC. It encodes CASSLRVNYGYTF. The V gene is TRBV11-2, the J gene TRBJ1-2; D call uncertain. The V gene lost 3 bases and the J gene lost 2 bases, with 7 bases spanning the gap. CDR1 is SGHAT and CDR2 is FQNNGV in the germline V gene. The CDR3 is made up of 13 amino acids.

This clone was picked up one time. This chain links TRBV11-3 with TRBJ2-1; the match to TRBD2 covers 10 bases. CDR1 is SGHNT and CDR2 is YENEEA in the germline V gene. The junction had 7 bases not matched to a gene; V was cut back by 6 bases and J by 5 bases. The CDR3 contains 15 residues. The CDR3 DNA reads TGTGCCAGCAGTTTTAGCGGGAGGCCCCACAATGAGCAGTTCTTC. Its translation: CASSFSGRPHNEQFF.

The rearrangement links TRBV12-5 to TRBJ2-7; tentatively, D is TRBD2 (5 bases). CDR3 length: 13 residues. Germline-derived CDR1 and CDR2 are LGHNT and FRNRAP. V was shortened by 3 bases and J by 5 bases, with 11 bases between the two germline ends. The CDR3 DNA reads TGTGCTAGTGGTTTAACGAGGGCGGACGAGCAGTACTTC. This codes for CASGLTRADEQYF.

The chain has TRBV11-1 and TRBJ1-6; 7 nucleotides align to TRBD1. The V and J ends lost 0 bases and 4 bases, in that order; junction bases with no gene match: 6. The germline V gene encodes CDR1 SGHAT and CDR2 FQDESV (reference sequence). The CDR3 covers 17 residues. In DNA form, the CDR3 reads TGTGCCAGCAGCTTAGCACCGGACAGGACATATAATTCACCCCTCCACTTT. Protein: CASSLAPDRTYNSPLHF.

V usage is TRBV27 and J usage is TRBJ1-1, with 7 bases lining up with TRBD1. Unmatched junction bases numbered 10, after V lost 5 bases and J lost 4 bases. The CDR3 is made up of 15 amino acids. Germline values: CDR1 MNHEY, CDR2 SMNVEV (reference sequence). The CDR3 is CASSPSGGQSTEAFF. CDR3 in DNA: TGTGCCAGCAGTCCGTCAGGGGGTCAGTCCACTGAAGCTTTCTTT.

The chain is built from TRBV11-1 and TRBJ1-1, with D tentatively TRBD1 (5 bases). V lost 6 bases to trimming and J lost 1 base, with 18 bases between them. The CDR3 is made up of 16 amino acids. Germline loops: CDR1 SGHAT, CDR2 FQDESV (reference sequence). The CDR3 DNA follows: TGTGCCAGCAGTGCTAAATTGAGACAGCAGAACACTGAAGCTTTCTTT. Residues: CASSAKLRQQNTEAFF.

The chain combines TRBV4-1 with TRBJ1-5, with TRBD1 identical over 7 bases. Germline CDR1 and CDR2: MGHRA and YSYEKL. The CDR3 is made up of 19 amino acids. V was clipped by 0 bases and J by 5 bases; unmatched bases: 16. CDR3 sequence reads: CASSQDICPDRARDQPQHF. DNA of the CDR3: TGCGCCAGCAGCCAAGATATTTGCCCCGACAGGGCGAGGGATCAGCCCCAGCATTTT.

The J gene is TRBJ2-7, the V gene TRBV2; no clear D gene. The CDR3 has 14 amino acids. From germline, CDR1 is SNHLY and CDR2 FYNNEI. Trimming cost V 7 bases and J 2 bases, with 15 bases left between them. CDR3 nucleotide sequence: TGTGCCAGCAAGACGTTGGACCCAACCTACGAGCAGTACTTC. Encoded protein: CASKTLDPTYEQYF.

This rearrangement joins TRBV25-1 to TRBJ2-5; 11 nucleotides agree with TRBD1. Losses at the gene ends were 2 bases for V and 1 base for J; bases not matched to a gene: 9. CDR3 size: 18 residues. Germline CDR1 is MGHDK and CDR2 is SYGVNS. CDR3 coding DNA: TGTGCCAGCAGTGAACCCCACCGGGACAGGGGGTCCCAAGAGACCCAGTACTTC. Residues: CASSEPHRDRGSQETQYF.

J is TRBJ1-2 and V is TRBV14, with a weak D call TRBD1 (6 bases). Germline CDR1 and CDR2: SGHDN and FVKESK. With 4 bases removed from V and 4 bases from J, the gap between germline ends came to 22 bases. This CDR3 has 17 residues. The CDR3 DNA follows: TGTGCCAGCAGCCCCCATTTGGGACACCACCCCAGCTATGGCTACACCTTC. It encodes CASSPHLGHHPSYGYTF.

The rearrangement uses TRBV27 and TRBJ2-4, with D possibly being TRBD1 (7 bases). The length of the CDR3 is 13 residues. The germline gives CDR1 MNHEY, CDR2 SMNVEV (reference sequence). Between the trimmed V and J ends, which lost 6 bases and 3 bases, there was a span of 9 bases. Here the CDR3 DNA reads TGTGCCAGCAGCCAGGGGGGCAAAAACATTCAGTACTTC. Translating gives CASSQGGKNIQYF.

CDR3: CASSLGLATDSNYGYTF. The DNA of the CDR3 is TGTGCCAGCAGCTTAGGTTTGGCGACGGACTCTAACTATGGCTACACCTTC. The genes are TRBV7-2 and TRBJ1-2; no clear D. Germline V CDR1 and CDR2: SGHTA, FQGNSA. Deletions cut 1 base from V and 0 bases from J, with 15 bases between. The CDR3 has 17 residues.

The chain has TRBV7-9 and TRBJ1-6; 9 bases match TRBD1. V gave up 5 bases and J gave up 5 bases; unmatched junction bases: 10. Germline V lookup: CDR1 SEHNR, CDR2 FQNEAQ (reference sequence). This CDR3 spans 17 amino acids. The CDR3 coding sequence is TGTGCCAGCAGCCTCAGGGGTAGACAGGGGGATAATTCACCCCTCCACTTT. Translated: CASSLRGRQGDNSPLHF.

CDR3 nucleotides: TGTGCCAGCAACCCTGACAGAGCCTACGAGCAGTACTTC. As protein: CASNPDRAYEQYF. V and J are TRBV28 and TRBJ2-7; possible D gene TRBD1, 5 bases. Trimming took 7 bases from V and 2 from J, leaving 12 bases between them. CDR3 length equals 13 residues. From germline, CDR1 is MDHEN and CDR2 SYDVKM.

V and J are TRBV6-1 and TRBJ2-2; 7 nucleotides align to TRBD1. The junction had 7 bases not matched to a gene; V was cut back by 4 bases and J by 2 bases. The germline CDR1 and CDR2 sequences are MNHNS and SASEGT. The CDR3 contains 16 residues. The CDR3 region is CASSAGTAKNTGELFF. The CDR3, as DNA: TGTGCCAGCAGTGCTGGGACAGCTAAAAACACCGGGGAGCTGTTTTTT.

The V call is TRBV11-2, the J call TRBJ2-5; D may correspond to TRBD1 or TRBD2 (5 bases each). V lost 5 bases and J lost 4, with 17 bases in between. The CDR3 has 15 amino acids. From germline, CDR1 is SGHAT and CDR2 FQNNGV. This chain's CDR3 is CASSPPWGNIETQYF. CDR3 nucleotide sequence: TGTGCCAGCAGCCCACCCTGGGGGAACATAGAGACCCAGTACTTC.

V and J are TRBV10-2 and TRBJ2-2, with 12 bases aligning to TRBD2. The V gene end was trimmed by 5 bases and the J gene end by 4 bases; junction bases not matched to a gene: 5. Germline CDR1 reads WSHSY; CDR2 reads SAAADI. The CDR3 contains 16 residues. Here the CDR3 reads CASSSGLAGSTGELFF. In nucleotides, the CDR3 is TGCGCCAGCAGTTCTGGACTAGCGGGGTCCACCGGGGAGCTGTTTTTT.

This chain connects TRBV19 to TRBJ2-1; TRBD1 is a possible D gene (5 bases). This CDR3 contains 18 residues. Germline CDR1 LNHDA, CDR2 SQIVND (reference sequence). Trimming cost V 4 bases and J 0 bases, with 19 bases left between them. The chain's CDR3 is CASSSRALGRSSYNEQFF. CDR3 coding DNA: TGTGCCAGTAGTAGTCGTGCGTTGGGGCGAAGCTCCTACAATGAGCAGTTCTTC.

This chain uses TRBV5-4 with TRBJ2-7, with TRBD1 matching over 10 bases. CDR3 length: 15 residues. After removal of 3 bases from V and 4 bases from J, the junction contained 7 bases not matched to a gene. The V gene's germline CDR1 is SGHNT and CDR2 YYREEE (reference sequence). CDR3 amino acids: CASSSPGQGFYEQYF. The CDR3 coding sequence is TGTGCCAGCAGCTCCCCGGGACAGGGGTTTTACGAGCAGTACTTC.

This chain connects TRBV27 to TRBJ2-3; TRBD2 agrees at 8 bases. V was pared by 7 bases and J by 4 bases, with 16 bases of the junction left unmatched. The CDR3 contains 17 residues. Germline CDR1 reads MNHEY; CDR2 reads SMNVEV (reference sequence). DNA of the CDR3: TGTGCCAGCAACCATAAACCGGGACTAGAGGAGGCAGATACGCAGTATTTT. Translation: CASNHKPGLEEADTQYF.

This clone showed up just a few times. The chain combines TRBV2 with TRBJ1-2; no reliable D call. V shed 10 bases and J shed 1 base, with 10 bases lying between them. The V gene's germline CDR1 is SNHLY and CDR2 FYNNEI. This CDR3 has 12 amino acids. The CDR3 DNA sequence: TGTGCCACCGTCTACCTTAACTATGGCTACACCTTC. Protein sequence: CATVYLNYGYTF.

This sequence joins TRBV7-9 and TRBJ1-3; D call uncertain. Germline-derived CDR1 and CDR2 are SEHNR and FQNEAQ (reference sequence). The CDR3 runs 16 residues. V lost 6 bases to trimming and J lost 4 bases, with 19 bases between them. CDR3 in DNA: TGTGCCAGCAGTTACACGTCAAATTTTGGAGGAAACACCATATATTTT. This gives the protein CASSYTSNFGGNTIYF.

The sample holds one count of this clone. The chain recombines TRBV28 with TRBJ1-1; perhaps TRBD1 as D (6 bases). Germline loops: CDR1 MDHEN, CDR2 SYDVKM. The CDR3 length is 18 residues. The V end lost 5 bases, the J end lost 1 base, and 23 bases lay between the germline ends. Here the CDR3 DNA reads TGTGCCAGCAGTCCAATTCTCGTCAGGGGAAGGTCGAACACTGAAGCTTTCTTT. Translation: CASSPILVRGRSNTEAFF.

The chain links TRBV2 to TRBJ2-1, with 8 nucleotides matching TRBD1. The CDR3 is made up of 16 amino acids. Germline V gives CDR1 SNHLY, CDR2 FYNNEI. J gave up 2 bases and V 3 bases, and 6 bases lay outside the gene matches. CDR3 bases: TGTGCCAGCAGTGAGAGGGCAGGGGGCCCCTACAATGAGCAGTTCTTC. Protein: CASSERAGGPYNEQFF.

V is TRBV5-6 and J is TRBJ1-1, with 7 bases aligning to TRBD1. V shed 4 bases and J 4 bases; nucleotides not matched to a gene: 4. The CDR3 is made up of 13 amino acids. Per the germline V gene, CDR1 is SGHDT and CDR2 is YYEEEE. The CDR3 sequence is CASSQQGCTEAFF. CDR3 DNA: TGTGCCAGCAGCCAACAGGGGTGCACTGAAGCTTTCTTT.

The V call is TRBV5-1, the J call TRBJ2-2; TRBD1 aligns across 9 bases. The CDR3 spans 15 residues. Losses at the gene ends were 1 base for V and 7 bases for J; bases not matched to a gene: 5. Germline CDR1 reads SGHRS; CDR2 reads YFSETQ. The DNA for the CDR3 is TGCGCCAGCAGCTTGTCACAGGGGGCGGTCGGGGAGCTGTTTTTT. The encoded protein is CASSLSQGAVGELFF.

The DNA for the CDR3 is TGTGCCAGCAGTTCGACCCTGCCGGGGGTAGGGGTCTACAATGAGCAGTTCTTC. This encodes CASSSTLPGVGVYNEQFF. This chain joins TRBV27 and TRBJ2-1, with a tentative D call TRBD2 (6 bases). The CDR3 is 18 amino acids. In germline, CDR1 is MNHEY, CDR2 SMNVEV (reference sequence). V gave up 4 bases and J gave up 3 bases, with 22 bases separating them.

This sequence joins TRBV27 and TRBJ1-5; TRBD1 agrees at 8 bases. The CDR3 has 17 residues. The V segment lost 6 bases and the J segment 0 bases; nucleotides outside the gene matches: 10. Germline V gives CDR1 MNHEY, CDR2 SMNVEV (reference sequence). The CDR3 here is CASSRDRGRGSNQPQHF. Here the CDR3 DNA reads TGTGCCAGCAGCCGTGACAGGGGAAGGGGTAGCAATCAGCCCCAGCATTTT.

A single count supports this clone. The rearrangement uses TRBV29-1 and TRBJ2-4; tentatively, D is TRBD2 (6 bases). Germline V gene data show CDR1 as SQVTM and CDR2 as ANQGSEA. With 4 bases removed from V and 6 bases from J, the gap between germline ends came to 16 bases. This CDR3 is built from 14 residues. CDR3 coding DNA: TGCAGCGTTGTACCGGGGGTGGGAAGAAACATTCAGTACTTC. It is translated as CSVVPGVGRNIQYF.